A selection of T cell receptor beta chains follows, all from one sample in a study of blood T cell repertoires in COVID-19. Data came from immunoSEQ multiplex PCR; TCRdb stores just in-frame clones and leaves some out. The data show about half a million clones, with 80% to 90% seen just once and approximately 0.9% held by the top ten. The material sequenced was peripheral blood. The receptors here all came from a man aged 18 to 35 with COVID-19, enrolled during active disease. CDR3s include the opening cysteine and the closing phenylalanine or tryptophan. The D gene is left open where the match is weak. Rows may omit the clone size; those that give it use once, few, many or a size class.

d_gene	j_gene	abundance	v_gene	CDR3nt	CDR3aa
NA	TRBJ2-4	NA	TRBV27	TGTGCCAGCAGTTTATCCGCAGGGCAGAAAACATTTGAGTACTTC	CASSLSAGQKTFEYF
TRBD2	TRBJ2-2	NA	TRBV7-9	TGTGCCAGCAGCCCGCCGGGACTAGCGGGGGGGCAGACCGGGGAGCTGTTTTTT	CASSPPGLAGGQTGELFF
NA	TRBJ2-1	NA	TRBV13	TGTGCCAGCAGCTTTCATTTGGAGGGAGTGGGTAATGAGCAGTTCTTC	CASSFHLEGVGNEQFF
TRBD1	TRBJ1-2	NA	TRBV18	TGTGCCAGCTCATCTACAGGGGGCGATGGCTACACCTTC	CASSSTGGDGYTF
NA	TRBJ2-3	NA	TRBV18	TGTGCCAGCTCACCACCAGCCGCGGATACGCAGTATTTT	CASSPPAADTQYF
NA	TRBJ2-1	NA	TRBV6-5	TGTGCCAGCATTGGGCAGAGACCTTACAATGAGCAGTTCTTC	CASIGQRPYNEQFF
NA	TRBJ1-1	NA	TRBV5-4	TGTGCCAGCAGCTTGCTCGGGCAGGGGAATATGAACACTGAAGCTTTCTTT	CASSLLGQGNMNTEAFF
TRBD1	TRBJ2-5	NA	TRBV13	TGTGCCAGCAGCTTAGACAGGGGCGGGGAGACCCAGTACTTC	CASSLDRGGETQYF
NA	TRBJ2-1	NA	TRBV11-2	TGTGCCAGCAGCTTAGGGGGCAGGAGGGGTGAGCAGTTCTTC	CASSLGGRRGEQFF
NA	TRBJ2-3	NA	TRBV30	TGTGCCTGGAGTGTAGCCCAACCTAGCACAGATACGCAGTATTTT	CAWSVAQPSTDTQYF
NA	TRBJ1-2	NA	TRBV5-1	TGCGCCAGCAGCTTGGGGGGCCCCGGAGGCTACACCTTC	CASSLGGPGGYTF
NA	TRBJ1-4	few	TRBV11-2	TGTGCCAGCAGCTTAGGCGGGACTAATGAAAAACTGTTTTTT	CASSLGGTNEKLFF
TRBD1	TRBJ1-4	NA	TRBV7-8	TGTGCCAGCAGCCTGGACAGGGATAGCGAAAAACTGTTTTTT	CASSLDRDSEKLFF
TRBD1	TRBJ1-2	few	TRBV29-1	TGCAGCGTGTCAGGGGGCGTCGGGCCTAATGGCTACACCTTC	CSVSGGVGPNGYTF
NA	TRBJ1-5	once	TRBV5-8	TGTGCCAGCAGCCCCAGACAGCAACTGAATCAGCCCCAGCATTTT	CASSPRQQLNQPQHF
NA	TRBJ2-3	NA	TRBV5-1	TGCGCCAGCAGCTTGGAGGCGGGTGAAACAGATACGCAGTATTTT	CASSLEAGETDTQYF
NA	TRBJ1-4	NA	TRBV5-1	TGCGCCAGCAGCCCTCGACAGACGAAGGAAAAACTGTTTTTT	CASSPRQTKEKLFF
NA	TRBJ1-3	NA	TRBV3-1/TRBV3-2	TGTGCCAGCAGCCAAGTTCCGAGCCCGAGCTCTGGAAACACCATATATTTT	CASSQVPSPSSGNTIYF
NA	TRBJ2-1	NA	TRBV19	TGTGCCAGTAGTTGGGGGCCGAATGAGCAGTTCTTC	CASSWGPNEQFF
TRBD1	TRBJ2-1	NA	TRBV24-1	TGTGCCACCAGTGATTCAACAGGGGTCTCCTACAATGAGCAGTTCTTC	CATSDSTGVSYNEQFF
TRBD1	TRBJ2-1	once	TRBV14	TGTGCCAGCAGCCAATGGGACAGGGGCGTTCCTAGGTCGGTCGATGAGCAGTTCTTC	CASSQWDRGVPRSVDEQFF
TRBD2	TRBJ2-5	NA	TRBV4-2	TGTGCCAGCAGCCAAGCCGGGACTAGCGGGGCGAAAGAGACCCAGTACTTC	CASSQAGTSGAKETQYF
TRBD1	TRBJ1-6	once	TRBV27	TGTGCCAGCAGTTTCGGGACAGGTCTTAATTCACCCCTCCACTTT	CASSFGTGLNSPLHF
TRBD2	TRBJ2-1	NA	TRBV9	TGTGCCAGCAGCGTAGCTGGGACTAGCGGGAGTCATAGTGAGCAGTTCTTC	CASSVAGTSGSHSEQFF
NA	TRBJ1-1	NA	TRBV12-3/TRBV12-4	TGTGCCAGCAGTTTGGGGCCGTGGGCTTTCTTT	CASSLGPWAFF
NA	TRBJ2-4	NA	TRBV28	TGTGCCAGCAGGTTGGGACTGCAAAACATTCAGTACTTC	CASRLGLQNIQYF
NA	TRBJ2-5	few	TRBV5-4	TGTGCCAGCAGCTTGGACAGGGGAGGAGAGACCCAGTACTTC	CASSLDRGGETQYF